The sequence of this TCR beta chain was determined in a study of Graves' ophthalmopathy and Graves' hyperthyroidism (dated by TCRdb to the late 2010s). Study-level background: Hyperthyroidism was defined as stable when no progression to ophthalmopathy occurred within 18 months of follow-up. The study used signatures of the TCR beta repertoire to tell Graves' ophthalmopathy apart from Graves' hyperthyroidism and to predict which patients would progress to ophthalmopathy. In total, approximately 140 blood samples were TCR-sequenced: fewer than 50 ophthalmopathy, some 75 hyperthyroidism and roughly 17 hyperthyroidism-to-ophthalmopathy patients. To explore V-J signatures distinguishing ophthalmopathy from hyperthyroidism, a discovery set of under 110 patients (roughly 45 ophthalmopathy, 55 to 60 stable hyperthyroidism) was enrolled. For independent validation, a separate cohort was made up of 18 to 20 hyperthyroidism patients plus 17 patients who later progressed from hyperthyroidism to ophthalmopathy. In about 6 hyperthyroidism patients, T-cell repertoires of thyroid tissue and blood were compared. Following sampling, methimazole starting at 30 mg daily was administered to hyperthyroidism patients, and high-dose intravenous methylprednisolone was administered to ophthalmopathy patients. General study outcomes and caveats: In validation, the model predicted ophthalmopathy progression with over 60% sensitivity and 72.22% specificity; more than ten predicted patients were CT-confirmed with GO in a median of approximately 6.5 months. Most of the expanded thyroid clonotypes with a frequency above 0.001 were also detected in blood, and it was suggested that the thyroid immune response may be reflected by blood repertoires. The 13-signature model separated ophthalmopathy from stable hyperthyroidism with roughly 89% sensitivity and almost 84% specificity in cross-validation, and 80%/75% in the test set. No statistical method was used to set the sample size in advance, and the investigators knew which group each participant was assigned to.

In the germline V gene, CDR1 corresponds to SGHRS and CDR2 to YFSETQ. There are 14 amino acids in the CDR3, from cysteine to phenylalanine inclusive. Only the CDR3 region is kept as DNA, spanning 42 bases read in frame from base 1. V gives up 2 bases and J gives up 1 base, and the segment between their germline ends measures 9 bases. For repertoire sequencing, the TCR beta CDR3 regions were amplified from RNA transcripts. The first round was an RT-PCR using HTBI primers with the Qiagen OneStep RT-PCR kit, and this first round was followed by a second-round multiplex PCR, then size selection and purification. Libraries were sequenced paired-end with 100 bp reads on an Illumina HiSeq2000. As for the authors' bioinformatics: SOAPnuke was used for read processing, and reads with adapters, uncalled bases, a mean Phred below 15, or no exact constant-primer or identifier match were discarded. High-quality paired reads were merged with COPE v1.2.5. Each unique nucleotide sequence was defined as a clonotype, and clonotypes were aligned to IMGT TRB V, D and J references with MiTCR v1.1. Analysis was restricted to V-J combinations with a frequency above 0.0001, which covered over 98% of repertoires. For each V-J combination, a TCR clonal expansion and chaos score was defined as the ratio of F50 clonal expansion to chaos observed in the TCRdist matrix. Welch's t-statistics and random forest were used to reduce the features to about a dozen V-J combinations, which were then used as input to a naive Bayes classifier. Thyroid-blood repertoire similarity was quantified with the Morisita-Horn index. Using fastp trimming at Q25 and MiXCR clonotype assembly, TCRdb reanalyzed the public sequencing data and kept in-frame beta chains. Entries are consolidated by CDR3 protein sequence, retaining the most common genes and DNA. TCRdb's processing, not the authors' own work, is the source of the V and J calls. The sample has about 1.2 million distinct CDR3 sequences on record, about 40% of them singletons. 8.5% to 14% of the sample goes to the ten largest clones.

In its sample, this clonotype was seen a few times. Its target antigen remains unknown. Base-call qualities are not available, and no considerably larger clone is one nucleotide away. The hyperthyroidism patients were 18 to 65 years old and newly diagnosed, with a disease duration of less than 2 months. Anyone with other autoimmune diseases, uncontrolled infections, pregnancy or lactation was excluded from the study. Clinical symptoms, serum thyroxine, TRAb, thyroid ultrasound and orbital computed tomography formed the basis of the diagnosis. Total RNA was extracted with Trizol reagent and quality-checked on an Agilent 2100 Bioanalyzer.

Material: peripheral blood or thyroid tissue (not recorded which). The receptor comes from an adult man with Graves' hyperthyroidism. Here the chain combines TRBV5-1 and TRBJ1-1, with the D gene not confidently named. The CDR3 reads CASSFQDTNTEAFF. The nucleotide sequence is TGCGCCAGCAGCTTTCAGGATACGAACACTGAAGCTTTCTTT.